The present T cell receptor (beta chain) was sequenced within a study of blood T cell repertoires in COVID-19. At the level of the study: Sources were T cells, B-cell-depleted T cells, or PBMCs; the material itself was cDNA or gDNA.

Individuals drawn from approximately 26 US areas were roughly 18 to 95 years old. Assignment of participants to cohorts was predicated upon participant-reported clinical history. This CDR3 spans 15 amino acids. Trimming left V 1 base short and J 0 bases short, with 10 bases between. Germline lookup yields CDR1 MGHDK and CDR2 SYGVNS. In the study's own analysis: Using reference gene primer amplification, nucleated cell counts were estimated. Generated by immunoSEQ multiplex PCR, the TCRdb table keeps only in-frame clones and is missing some. The V and J calls and clone size were taken over from that table, and D and trimming were inferred from the DNA. The table has 380,000 or so clones, approximately 91% seen once.

The specimen was PBMCs or T cells enriched from blood (not recorded which). The chain joins TRBV25-1 to TRBJ2-7; a weak D match, TRBD2 (6 bases). The clonotype was recovered from a woman aged 40 to 50 with acute COVID-19. CDR3: CASSESGVGSYEQYF. DNA of the CDR3: TGTGCCAGCAGTGAATCGGGAGTAGGCTCCTACGAGCAGTACTTC.